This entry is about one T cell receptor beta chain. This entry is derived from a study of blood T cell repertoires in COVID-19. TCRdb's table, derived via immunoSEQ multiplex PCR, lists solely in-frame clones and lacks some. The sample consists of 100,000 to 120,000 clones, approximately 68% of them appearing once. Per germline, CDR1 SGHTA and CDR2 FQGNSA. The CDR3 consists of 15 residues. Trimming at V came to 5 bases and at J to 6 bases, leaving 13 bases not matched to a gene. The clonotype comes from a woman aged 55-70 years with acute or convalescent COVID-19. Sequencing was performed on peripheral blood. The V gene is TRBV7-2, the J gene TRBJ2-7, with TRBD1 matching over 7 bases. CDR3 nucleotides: TGTGCCAGCAGCCAACAGGGGTCCCTCGTCCCCGAGCAGTACTTC. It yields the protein CASSQQGSLVPEQYF.